This record covers a single T cell receptor (beta chain). Antigen specificity is unknown. Trimming took 5 bases from V and 7 from J, leaving 15 bases between them. Germline CDR1 MNHEY, CDR2 SMNVEV (reference sequence). The CDR3 spans 14 residues. PCR involved 60 Vbeta and 13 Jbeta primers. Generated by immunoSEQ multiplex PCR, the TCRdb table keeps only in-frame clones and is missing some. This table has fewer than 250,000 clones, 83% appearing once. This entry is derived from a study of cytomegalovirus exposure and HLA in healthy donors. Study-wide results and limits: Presence/absence analyses supposed approximately even sequencing depth among donors. V- and J-gene trimming in TCR beta was tied to a missense DCLRE1C variant by an analysis performed later. An analysis was carried out later, and it reportedly showed fewer N-insertions in an Asian-associated ancestry cluster than the approximately 670-donor mean. Cytomegalovirus status was reportedly diagnosed by the classifier with high sensitivity and specificity.

V usage is TRBV27 and J usage is TRBJ2-1; D is ambiguous. This TCR was sampled from a girl between 5 and 17 years old in good health and CMV-seronegative. The sample consisted of PBMCs. CDR3 nucleotide sequence: TGTGCCAGCAGTGCCCGAGGAGCCGGAAATGAGCAGTTCTTC. Its protein product is CASSARGAGNEQFF.